This T cell receptor (beta chain) was identified during a study of CDR3 diversity in severe acne. Sample share makes this clonotype medium-sized. TCRdb reanalysed the PCR reads using MiXCR and keeps one entry per CDR3 protein. The sample lists over 85,000 distinct CDR3 sequences, around 56% seen once, with around 11% in the top ten. The TCR was taken from a male donor with acne. The specimen sequenced was blood.

The CDR3 DNA sequence: TGCAGTGCTAGAGGGTCGGGACAGGGGGGGGTGCAGTACTTC. It codes for CSARGSGQGGVQYF. The chain recombines TRBV20-1 with TRBJ2-7, with 11 bases lining up with TRBD1. V shed 1 base and J 9 bases; nucleotides not matched to a gene: 8. The CDR3 length is 14 residues. Germline CDR1 DFQATT, CDR2 SNEGSKA (reference sequence).